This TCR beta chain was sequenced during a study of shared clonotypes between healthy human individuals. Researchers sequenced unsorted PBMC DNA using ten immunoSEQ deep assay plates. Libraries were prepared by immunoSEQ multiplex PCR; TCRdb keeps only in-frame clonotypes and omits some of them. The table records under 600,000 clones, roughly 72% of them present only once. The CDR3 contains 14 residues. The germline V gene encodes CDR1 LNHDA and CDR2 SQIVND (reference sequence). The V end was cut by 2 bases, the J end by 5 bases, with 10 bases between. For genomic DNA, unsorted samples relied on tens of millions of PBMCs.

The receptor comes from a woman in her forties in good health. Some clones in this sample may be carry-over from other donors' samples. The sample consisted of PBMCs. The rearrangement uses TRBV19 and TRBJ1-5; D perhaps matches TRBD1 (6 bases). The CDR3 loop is CASSIKQGDQPQHF. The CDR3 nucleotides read TGTGCCAGTAGTATAAAACAGGGAGATCAGCCCCAGCATTTT.